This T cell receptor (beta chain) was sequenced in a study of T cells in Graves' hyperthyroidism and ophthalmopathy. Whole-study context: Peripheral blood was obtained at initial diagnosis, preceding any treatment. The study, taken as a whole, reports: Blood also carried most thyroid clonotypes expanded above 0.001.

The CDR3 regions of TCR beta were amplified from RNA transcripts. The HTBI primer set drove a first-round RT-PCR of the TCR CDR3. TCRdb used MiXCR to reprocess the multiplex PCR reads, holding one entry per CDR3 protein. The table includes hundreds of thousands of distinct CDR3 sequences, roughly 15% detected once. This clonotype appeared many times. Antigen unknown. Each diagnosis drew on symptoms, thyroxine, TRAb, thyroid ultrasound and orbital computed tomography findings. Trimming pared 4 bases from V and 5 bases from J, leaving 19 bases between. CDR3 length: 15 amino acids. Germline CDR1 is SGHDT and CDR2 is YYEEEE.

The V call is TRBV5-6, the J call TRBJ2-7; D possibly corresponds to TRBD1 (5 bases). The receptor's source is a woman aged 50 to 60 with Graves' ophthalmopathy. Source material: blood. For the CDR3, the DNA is TGTGCCAGCAGCAAAGGACACTCGTGGGGCCACGAGCAGTACTTC. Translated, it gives CASSKGHSWGHEQYF.